The T cell receptor (beta chain) described here comes from a study of blood T cell repertoires in COVID-19. Turning to the study itself: The United States, Italy and Spain were the sources of the acute and convalescent COVID-19 samples. Sample material is recorded as cDNA or gDNA derived from T cells, B-cell-depleted T cells, or PBMCs.

CDR1 is MNHNS, CDR2 SASEGT, per germline. Trimming took 2 bases from V and 2 from J, leaving 8 bases between them. This CDR3 is 14 amino acids long. In the original processing: Amplification of reference gene primers was used by the study to estimate nucleated cell counts. The data were produced by immunoSEQ multiplex PCR, yet TCRdb's version contains in-frame clones alone and is incomplete. That table furnishes V, J and clone size, whereas the DNA furnished D and trimming. Among some 17,000 clones, 87% were seen once, and the ten largest hold less than 20%. Material for sequencing was peripheral blood. The clonotype comes from a man between 45 and 60 years old with active COVID-19. The chain couples TRBV6-1 to TRBJ2-3, with D maybe TRBD2 (5 bases). This CDR3 is CASSERGFTDTQYF. As DNA, the CDR3 is TGTGCCAGCAGTGAACGAGGGTTCACAGATACGCAGTATTTT.